This T cell receptor (beta chain) stems from a study of OX40 agonist ivuxolimab in advanced cancers. V dropped 5 bases and J dropped 8 bases, with 18 bases sitting between them. The CDR3 is 14 residues long. Germline CDR1 and CDR2: SGHTA and FQGTGA. TCRdb's table, derived via immunoSEQ multiplex PCR, lists solely in-frame clones and lacks some. The data show more than 90,000 clones, under 85% seen once. Source: CD4+ or CD8+ T cells sorted from blood, taken in a trial of the OX40 agonist ivuxolimab. The source is an adult with an advanced solid tumor such as melanoma, head and neck, liver or kidney cancer. This sequence joins TRBV7-3 and TRBJ1-1, with D maybe TRBD1 (5 bases). CDR3 loop: CASSRTTGPAEAFF. In DNA, the CDR3 is TGTGCCAGCAGCCGCACCACGGGGCCGGCAGAAGCTTTCTTT.